The clone carrying this T cell receptor beta chain was recorded only once. This sample was included in a study of cytomegalovirus exposure and HLA in healthy donors. This PCR relied on a set of 60 Vbeta primers and 13 Jbeta primers. TCRdb's table, derived via immunoSEQ multiplex PCR, lists solely in-frame clones and lacks some. The sample has some 40,000 clones; less than 85% are singletons. The material sequenced was PBMCs. This receptor was identified in a woman between 18 and 29 years old in good health and CMV-seropositive.

As DNA, the CDR3 is TGTGCCATCAGTGAGTCGACAGGAGCGAACACCGGGGAGCTGTTTTTT. This sequence encodes CAISESTGANTGELFF. The chain couples TRBV10-3 to TRBJ2-2, with a tentative D call TRBD1 (6 bases). Trimming took off 0 bases at V and 0 bases at J, with 8 bases between the two ends. This CDR3 has 16 amino acids. Germline V gives CDR1 ENHRY, CDR2 SYGVKD.